These 21 T cell receptor beta chains share one sample of origin, sequenced in a study of T cell responses to AZD1222 COVID-19 vaccine. Assay used: immunoSEQ multiplex PCR; TCRdb lists only in-frame clones, some missing. The profile shows fewer than 150,000 clones, about 91% of them singletons. The sample consisted of peripheral blood, taken 28 days after the second AZD1222 dose. The source is an adult who received the AZD1222 COVID-19 vaccine.

This clone has only one observation. J is TRBJ2-7 and V is TRBV3-1 (or the pseudogene TRBV3-2); TRBD1 agrees at 8 bases. Germline V gene sequence: CDR1 LGHDT, CDR2 YNNKEL (reference sequence). The ends lost 3 bases at V and 6 bases at J; junction bases unmatched: 4. This CDR3 is built from 13 residues. CDR3 loop: CASSQRTGGEQYF. In DNA, the CDR3 is TGTGCCAGCAGCCAGCGTACAGGGGGCGAGCAGTACTTC.

The gene calls are TRBV11-2 and TRBJ2-1; a weak D match, TRBD1 (5 bases). The CDR3 runs 16 residues. Trimming pared 1 base from V and 9 bases from J, leaving 19 bases between. Looked up from germline, CDR1 is SGHAT and CDR2 is FQNNGV. The CDR3 protein is CASSLVPGQGWAEQFF. The CDR3 coding sequence is TGTGCCAGCAGCTTAGTACCCGGTCAGGGTTGGGCTGAGCAGTTCTTC. Full variable domain (missing parts from reference TRBV11-2 and TRBJ2-1): EAGVAQSPRYKIIEKRQSVAFWCNPISGHATLYWYQQILGQGPKLLIQFQNNGVVDDSQLPKDRFSAERLKGVDSTLKIQPAKLEDSAVYLCASSLVPGQGWAEQFFGPGTRLTVL.

The CDR3 reads CASSPMGGDRSSGYTF. The CDR3, as DNA: TGCGCCAGCAGCCCTATGGGTGGGGACAGGTCGTCTGGCTACACCTTC. The chain has TRBV5-1 and TRBJ1-2; 8 positions match TRBD1. The CDR3 sequence is 16 residues long. In germline, CDR1 is SGHRS, CDR2 YFSETQ. The V and J ends lost 4 bases and 7 bases, in that order; junction bases with no gene match: 15. The complete variable domain, with remaining parts taken from reference TRBV5-1 and TRBJ1-2, reads KAGVTQTPRYLIKTRGQQVTLSCSPISGHRSVSWYQQTPGQGLQFLFEYFSETQRNKGNFPGRFSGRQFSNSRSEMNVSTLELGDSALYLCASSPMGGDRSSGYTFGSGTRLTVV.

This chain links TRBV19 with TRBJ2-2; 7 bases fit TRBD2. After removal of 6 bases from V and 2 bases from J, the junction contained 6 bases not matched to a gene. Germline-derived CDR1 and CDR2 are LNHDA and SQIVND (reference sequence). This CDR3 contains 15 residues. CDR3 region: CASRRGLVNTGELFF. The CDR3 coding sequence is TGTGCCAGTAGGCGAGGACTAGTTAACACCGGGGAGCTGTTTTTT.

The chain is built from TRBV9 and TRBJ1-6, with D possibly being TRBD1 (6 bases). The CDR3 sequence is 14 residues long. CDR1 SGDLS and CDR2 YYNGEE come from the germline V gene. The ends were cut back, 4 bases at V and 6 bases at J, with 11 bases in the middle. The CDR3 protein is CASSNRDINSPLHF. Here the CDR3 DNA reads TGTGCCAGCAGCAACCGGGACATTAATTCACCCCTCCACTTT.

The chain links TRBV6-6 to TRBJ1-5; D uncertain. CDR1 MNHNY and CDR2 SVGAGI come from the germline V gene (reference sequence). This CDR3 region has 13 residues. Trimming removed 5 bases at V and 4 bases at J, with 9 bases between. CDR3 sequence reads: CASSPPGNQPQHF. DNA of the CDR3: TGTGCCAGCAGTCCCCCCGGGAATCAGCCCCAGCATTTT.

V gene TRBV28 combines with J gene TRBJ1-1; the D is unclear. The CDR3 has 14 amino acids. Germline CDR1 reads MDHEN; CDR2 reads SYDVKM. Deletions cut 1 base from V and 7 bases from J, with 13 bases between. The DNA for the CDR3 is TGTGCCAGCAGTTTATATGGAGGACTCTATGAAGCTTTCTTT. Translation gives CASSLYGGLYEAFF. The complete variable domain, with remaining parts taken from reference TRBV28 and TRBJ1-1, reads DVKVTQSSRYLVKRTGEKVFLECVQDMDHENMFWYRQDPGLGLRLIYFSYDVKMKEKGDIPEGYSVSREKKERFSLILESASTNQTSMYLCASSLYGGLYEAFFGQGTRLTVV.

The V call is TRBV19, the J call TRBJ1-6; D is undetermined. Germline V gene sequence: CDR1 LNHDA, CDR2 SQIVND (reference sequence). This CDR3 region has 14 residues. V gave up 5 bases and J gave up 9 bases, with 14 bases separating them. This chain's CDR3 is CASSPREGASPLHF. In DNA, the CDR3 is TGTGCCAGTAGTCCCCGGGAGGGTGCTTCACCCCTCCACTTT.

J is TRBJ1-1 and V is TRBV19; D is unclear. Germline V gene sequence: CDR1 LNHDA, CDR2 SQIVND (reference sequence). This CDR3 is built from 13 residues. The V end lost 2 bases, the J end lost 4 bases, and 8 bases lay between the germline ends. DNA for the CDR3: TGTGCCAGTAGTATAAAGCTGAGCACTGAAGCTTTCTTT. This encodes CASSIKLSTEAFF.

This sequence joins TRBV4-2 and TRBJ2-7, with a weak D call TRBD2 (5 bases). V shed 1 base and J shed 2 bases, with 9 bases lying between them. In germline, CDR1 is LGHNA, CDR2 YNFKEQ. The CDR3 consists of 14 residues. The CDR3 protein is CASSQGLATYEQYF. CDR3 coding DNA: TGTGCCAGCAGCCAAGGGCTAGCCACCTACGAGCAGTACTTC.

J is TRBJ1-5 and V is TRBV10-3; TRBD1 might be the D (6 bases). Trimming removed 3 bases at V and 10 bases at J, with 19 bases between. The germline V gene has CDR1 ENHRY and CDR2 SYGVKD. The CDR3 sequence is 15 residues long. This CDR3 is CAISDPRGAGGPQHF. In DNA, the CDR3 is TGTGCCATCAGTGACCCCAGGGGCGCCGGGGGACCCCAGCATTTT.

V and J are TRBV4-3 and TRBJ2-2, with TRBD1 matching 8 bases. V lost 0 bases and J lost 5; bases outside the gene matches: 8. The CDR3 contains 17 residues. Germline CDR1 is LGHNA and CDR2 is YSLEER. This chain's CDR3 is CASSQDWQGALTGELFF. The CDR3 coding sequence is TGCGCCAGCAGCCAAGATTGGCAGGGGGCTTTAACCGGGGAGCTGTTTTTT.

The chain has TRBV3-1 (or the pseudogene TRBV3-2) and TRBJ2-3, with a possible D match to TRBD2 (6 bases). The length of the CDR3 is 16 residues. Germline loops: CDR1 LGHDT, CDR2 YNNKEL (reference sequence). V dropped 4 bases and J dropped 6 bases, with 20 bases sitting between them. DNA of the CDR3: TGTGCCAGCAGCCCCCTCGGCGGGGTGGGATGGGATACGCAGTATTTT. Protein sequence: CASSPLGGVGWDTQYF.

The chain carries TRBV7-3 and TRBJ2-1; 7 nucleotides align to TRBD2. Germline V CDR1 and CDR2: SGHTA, FQGTGA. The junction had 4 bases not matched to a gene; V was cut back by 4 bases and J by 4 bases. This CDR3 contains 14 residues. In nucleotides, the CDR3 is TGTGCCAGCAGCTCCGGGGGGTCATACAATGAGCAGTTCTTC. This gives the protein CASSSGGSYNEQFF. The full variable domain, completed using reference TRBV7-3 and TRBJ2-1, is GAGVSQTPSNKVTEKGKYVELRCDPISGHTALYWYRQSLGQGPEFLIYFQGTGAADDSGLPNDRFFAVRPEGSVSTLKIQRTERGDSAVYLCASSSGGSYNEQFFGPGTRLTVL.

The rearrangement links TRBV2 to TRBJ1-4; a weak D match, TRBD1 (5 bases). The CDR3 is 14 residues long. CDR1 and CDR2 (germline): SNHLY, FYNNEI. Trimming removed 5 bases at V and 8 bases at J, with 15 bases between. In DNA form, the CDR3 reads TGTGCCAGCAGTCCTTCTGACCAGGGCGAAAAACTGTTTTTT. It specifies CASSPSDQGEKLFF.

The chain carries TRBV6-5 and TRBJ1-2; D remains unclear. The germline V and J ends were trimmed by 0 bases and 4 bases, with 9 bases remaining between them. The CDR3 runs to 14 residues. Germline CDR1 and CDR2: MNHEY and SVGAGI. CDR3 DNA: TGTGCCAGCAGTTACTCACCGGACGGCTATGGCTACACCTTC. Translating gives CASSYSPDGYGYTF.

The genes are TRBV5-1 and TRBJ2-1; possible D gene TRBD2, 7 bases. The germline V gene has CDR1 SGHRS and CDR2 YFSETQ. V lost 2 bases, J lost 6 bases, and 27 bases lay in between. CDR3 size: 19 residues. The CDR3 DNA is TGCGCCAGCAGCTTATCTCGGACGGATGCGGGGGCCCGAGGCAATGAGCAGTTCTTC. It encodes CASSLSRTDAGARGNEQFF.

The rearrangement joins TRBV11-2 to TRBJ2-3; 7 bases map to TRBD1. The ends lost 5 bases at V and 4 bases at J; junction bases unmatched: 12. Germline values: CDR1 SGHAT, CDR2 FQNNGV. CDR3 length: 16 amino acids. The CDR3 nucleotides are TGTGCCAGCAGCCTTAGACAGGGTGGGTTCGCAGATACGCAGTATTTT. Translated: CASSLRQGGFADTQYF.

V gene TRBV9 combines with J gene TRBJ2-7, with TRBD1 identical over 7 bases. The V gene end was trimmed by 0 bases and the J gene end by 4 bases; junction bases not matched to a gene: 10. The CDR3 is 16 amino acids. CDR1 and CDR2 from the germline V gene are SGDLS and YYNGEE. The CDR3 sequence: CASSVGGPTGTYEQYF. The CDR3 region has the DNA TGTGCCAGCAGCGTAGGAGGGCCGACAGGGACGTACGAGCAGTACTTC.

The chain uses TRBV25-1 and TRBJ2-1; no clear D gene. This CDR3 contains 13 residues. Trimming cost V 4 bases and J 5 bases, with 9 bases left between them. Germline V CDR1 and CDR2: MGHDK, SYGVNS. CDR3 in DNA: TGTGCCAGCAGTGTAGGCGCCGACAATGAGCAGTTCTTC. Translation gives CASSVGADNEQFF.

This clone has a single count. V gene TRBV7-2 combines with J gene TRBJ1-1; D gene unclear. V dropped 5 bases and J dropped 0 bases, with 7 bases sitting between them. Germline V gene data show CDR1 as SGHTA and CDR2 as FQGNSA. This CDR3 has 13 residues. The CDR3, as DNA: TGTGCCAGCAGCCTCGCCATGAACACTGAAGCTTTCTTT. Its protein product is CASSLAMNTEAFF.